Given below is one TCR beta chain in context. The method was immunoSEQ multiplex PCR; TCRdb's version includes in-frame clones alone and lacks a portion of them. The sample lists 79,000 or so clones; 87% were seen once. Trimming at V came to 11 bases and at J to 6 bases, leaving 10 bases not matched to a gene. This CDR3 spans 12 amino acids. These data originate in a study of blood T cell repertoires in COVID-19. Sequenced: peripheral blood. This chain links TRBV12-3 or TRBV12-4 with TRBJ2-7, with 7 bases matching TRBD1. The receptor was isolated from a human donor in a cohort sampled during active COVID-19. DNA for the CDR3: TGTGCCTCGGGGACAGCAGTTGGCGAGCAGTACTTC. Amino acid sequence: CASGTAVGEQYF.